Sequencing of this T cell receptor (beta chain) was carried out in a study of blood T cell repertoires in COVID-19. Study-level background: The samples span acute and convalescent COVID-19 from the United States, Italy and Spain. T cells, B-cell-depleted T cells, or PBMCs provided the cDNA or gDNA that served as material.

In the study's own analysis: The authors estimated nucleated cell counts from reference gene primer amplification. This table comes from immunoSEQ multiplex PCR, and its TCRdb copy is limited to in-frame clones, with some not included. The V and J calls and clone size were taken over from that table, and D and trimming were inferred from the DNA. The repertoire has about 270,000 clones, approximately 86% of them found once; the top ten carry around a tenth. The CDR3 has 12 residues. V gave up 0 bases and J gave up 4 bases, with 3 bases separating them. The V gene's germline CDR1 is MNHEY and CDR2 SMNVEV (reference sequence).

The chain employs TRBV27 and TRBJ2-5; D not resolved. The sequenced material came from peripheral blood. This clonotype was sampled from a man aged 35 to 55 who had recovered from COVID-19. In DNA form, the CDR3 reads TGTGCCAGCAGTTTATCCGGAGAGACCCAGTACTTC. Encoded protein: CASSLSGETQYF.